The clone carrying this T cell receptor beta chain showed up just a few times. Found in a library prepared for alpha chains, this beta chain is an off-target read, and its abundance has little meaning. Time point: sample taken at primary tumor resection. Whole RNA, isolated from tumor, nontumor lung or frozen PBMC, was sequenced without prior sorting. The CDR3 is 12 residues long. Germline CDR1 reads DFQATT; CDR2 reads SNEGSKA (reference sequence). Trimming took off 3 bases at V and 4 bases at J, with 7 bases between the two ends. TCRdb fed the 5' RACE reads into MiXCR, producing one record per CDR3 protein. The sample holds fewer than 5,000 distinct CDR3 sequences, around 22% seen once. These data come from a study of spatial heterogeneity in lung cancer. Study overall: Consistently, beta-chain sequences turned up in larger numbers than alpha-chain sequences did.

The sample here was PBMCs, taken at surgery. This chain uses TRBV20-1 with TRBJ2-4; perhaps TRBD2 as D (6 bases). The receptor was derived from a female donor with early-stage non-small cell lung cancer. In DNA, the CDR3 is TGCAGTGCTAGCGGGACTAAAAACATTCAGTACTTC. This sequence encodes CSASGTKNIQYF.